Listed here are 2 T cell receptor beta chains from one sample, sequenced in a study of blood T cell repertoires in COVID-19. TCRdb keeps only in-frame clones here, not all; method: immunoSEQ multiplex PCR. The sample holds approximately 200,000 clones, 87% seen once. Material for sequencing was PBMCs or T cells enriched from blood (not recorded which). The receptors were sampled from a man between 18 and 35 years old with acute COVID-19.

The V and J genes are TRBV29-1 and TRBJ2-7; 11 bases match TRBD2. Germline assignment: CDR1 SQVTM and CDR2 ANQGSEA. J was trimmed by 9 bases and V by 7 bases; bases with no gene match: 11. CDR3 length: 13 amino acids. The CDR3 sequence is CSATGLAAGGQYF. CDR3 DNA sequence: TGCAGCGCAACGGGACTAGCGGCGGGCGGGCAGTACTTC.

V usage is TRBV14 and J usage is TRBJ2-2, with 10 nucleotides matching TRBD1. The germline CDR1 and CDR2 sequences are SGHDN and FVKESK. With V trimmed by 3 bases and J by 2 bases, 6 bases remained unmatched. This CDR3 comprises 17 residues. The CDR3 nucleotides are TGTGCCAGCAGCCATACGCGACAGGGGGCAAACACCGGGGAGCTGTTTTTT. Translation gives CASSHTRQGANTGELFF.